This TCR beta chain was found in a study of control samples from healthy donors and cancer patients. The CDR3 loop spans 13 amino acids. Trimming cost V 6 bases and J 7 bases, with 18 bases left between them. The germline V gene has CDR1 SQVTM and CDR2 ANQGSEA. This table comes from immunoSEQ multiplex PCR, and its TCRdb copy is limited to in-frame clones, with some not included. Of about 130,000 clones listed, roughly 90% are singletons. This chain connects TRBV29-1 to TRBJ1-2; D is undetermined. Input material: blood. This receptor was taken from a man younger than 35 in good health. CDR3 sequence: CSVPGGWVRGYTF. The CDR3 region has the DNA TGCAGCGTCCCCGGAGGGTGGGTGCGTGGCTACACCTTC.